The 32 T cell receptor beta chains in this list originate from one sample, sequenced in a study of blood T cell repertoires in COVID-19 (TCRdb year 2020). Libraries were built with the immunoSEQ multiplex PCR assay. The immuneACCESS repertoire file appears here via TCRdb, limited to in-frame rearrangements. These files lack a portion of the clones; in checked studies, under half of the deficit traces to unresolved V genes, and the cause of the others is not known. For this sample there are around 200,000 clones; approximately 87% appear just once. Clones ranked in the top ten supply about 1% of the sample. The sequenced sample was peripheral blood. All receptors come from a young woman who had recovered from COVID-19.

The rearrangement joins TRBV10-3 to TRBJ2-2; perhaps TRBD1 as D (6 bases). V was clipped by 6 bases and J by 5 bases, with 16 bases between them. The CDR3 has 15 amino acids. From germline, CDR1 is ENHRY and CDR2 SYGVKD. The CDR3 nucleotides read TGTGCCATCAGCACTACAGGGTCTCGGACCGGGGAGCTGTTTTTT. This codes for CAISTTGSRTGELFF.

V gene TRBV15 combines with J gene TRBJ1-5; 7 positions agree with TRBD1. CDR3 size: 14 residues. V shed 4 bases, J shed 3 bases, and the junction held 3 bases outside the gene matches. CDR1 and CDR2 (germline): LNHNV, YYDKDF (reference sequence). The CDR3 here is CATSNRGNNQPQHF. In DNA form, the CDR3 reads TGTGCCACCAGCAACAGGGGAAACAATCAGCCCCAGCATTTT.

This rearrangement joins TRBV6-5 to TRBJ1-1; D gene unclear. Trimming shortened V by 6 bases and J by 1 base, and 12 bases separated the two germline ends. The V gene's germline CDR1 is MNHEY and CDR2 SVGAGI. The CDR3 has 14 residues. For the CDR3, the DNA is TGTGCCAGCAGGAGATTTGTCGAGAACACTGAAGCTTTCTTT. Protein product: CASRRFVENTEAFF.

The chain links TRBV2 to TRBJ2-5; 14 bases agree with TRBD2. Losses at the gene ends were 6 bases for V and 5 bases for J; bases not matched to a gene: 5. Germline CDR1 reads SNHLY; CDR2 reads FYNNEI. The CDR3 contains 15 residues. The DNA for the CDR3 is TGTGCCAGCAGACAAGGGACTAGCGGGAGTGAGACCCAGTACTTC. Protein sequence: CASRQGTSGSETQYF. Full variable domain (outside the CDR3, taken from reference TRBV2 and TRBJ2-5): EPEVTQTPSHQVTQMGQEVILRCVPISNHLYFYWYRQILGQKVEFLVSFYNNEISEKSEIFDDQFSVERPDGSNFTLKIRSTKLEDSAMYFCASRQGTSGSETQYFGPGTRLLVL.

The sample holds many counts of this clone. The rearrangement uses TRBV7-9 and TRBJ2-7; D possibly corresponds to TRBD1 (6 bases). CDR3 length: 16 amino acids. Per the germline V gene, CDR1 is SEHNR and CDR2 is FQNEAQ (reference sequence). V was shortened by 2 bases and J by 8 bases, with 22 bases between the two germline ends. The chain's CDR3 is CASSLSRNREPLKQYF. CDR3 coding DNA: TGTGCCAGCAGCTTAAGTAGGAACAGGGAACCGTTAAAGCAGTACTTC. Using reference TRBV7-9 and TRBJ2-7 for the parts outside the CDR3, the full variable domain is DTGVSQNPRHKITKRGQNVTFRCDPISEHNRLYWYRQTLGQGPEFLTYFQNEAQLEKSRLLSDRFSAERPKGSFSTLEIQRTEQGDSAMYLCASSLSRNREPLKQYFGPGTRLTVT.

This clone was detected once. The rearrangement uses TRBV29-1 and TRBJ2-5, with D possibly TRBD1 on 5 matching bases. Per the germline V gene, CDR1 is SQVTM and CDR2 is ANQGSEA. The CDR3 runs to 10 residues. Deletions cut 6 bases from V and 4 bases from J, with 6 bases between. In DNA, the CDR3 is TGCAGCGTCCAGGGAGAGACCCAGTACTTC. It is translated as CSVQGETQYF. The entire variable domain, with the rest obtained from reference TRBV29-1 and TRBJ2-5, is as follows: SAVISQKPSRDICQRGTSLTIQCQVDSQVTMMFWYRQQPGQSLTLIATANQGSEATYESGFVIDKFPISRPNLTFSTLTVSNMSPEDSSIYLCSVQGETQYFGPGTRLLVL.

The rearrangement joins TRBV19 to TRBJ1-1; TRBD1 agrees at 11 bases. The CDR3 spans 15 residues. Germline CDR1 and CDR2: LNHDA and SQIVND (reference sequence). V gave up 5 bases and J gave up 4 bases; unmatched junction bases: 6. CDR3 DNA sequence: TGTGCCAGTAGTCCCTCCGGGACAGGGGGCACTGAAGCTTTCTTT. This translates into CASSPSGTGGTEAFF.

CDR3 sequence reads: CASSPGPAAAEAFF. The CDR3 DNA is TGTGCCAGCTCACCTGGACCAGCGGCGGCTGAAGCTTTCTTT. The chain has TRBV18 and TRBJ1-1; D is unclear. CDR1 and CDR2 (germline): KGHSH, LQKENI. V lost 3 bases, J lost 6 bases, and 14 bases lay in between. CDR3 length equals 14 residues.

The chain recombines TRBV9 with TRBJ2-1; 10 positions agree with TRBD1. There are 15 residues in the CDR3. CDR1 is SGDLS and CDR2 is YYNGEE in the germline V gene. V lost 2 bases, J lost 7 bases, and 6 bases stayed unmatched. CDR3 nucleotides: TGTGCCAGCAGCGTGTGGGGACAGGGGTCGAATGAGCAGTTCTTC. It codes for CASSVWGQGSNEQFF.

The CDR3 loop reads CASSVTGTGGNEQFF. As DNA, the CDR3 is TGTGCCAGCAGCGTGACCGGGACAGGGGGCAATGAGCAGTTCTTC. The chain employs TRBV7-9 and TRBJ2-1; the match to TRBD1 covers 11 bases. Germline V lookup: CDR1 SEHNR, CDR2 FQNEAQ (reference sequence). CDR3 size: 15 residues. V gave up 5 bases and J gave up 6 bases; unmatched junction bases: 6.

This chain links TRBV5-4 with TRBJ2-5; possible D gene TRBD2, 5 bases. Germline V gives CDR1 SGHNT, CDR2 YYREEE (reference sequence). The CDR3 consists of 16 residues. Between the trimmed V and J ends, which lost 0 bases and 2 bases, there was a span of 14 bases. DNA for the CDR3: TGTGCCAGCAGCTTGGGCGTCGGGATGGGGCAAGAGACCCAGTACTTC. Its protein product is CASSLGVGMGQETQYF.

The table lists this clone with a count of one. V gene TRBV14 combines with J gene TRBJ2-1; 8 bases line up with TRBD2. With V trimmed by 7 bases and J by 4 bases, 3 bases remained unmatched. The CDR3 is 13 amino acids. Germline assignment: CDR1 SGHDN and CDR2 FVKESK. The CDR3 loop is CASTLAGYNEQFF. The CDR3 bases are TGTGCCAGCACCCTAGCGGGTTACAATGAGCAGTTCTTC. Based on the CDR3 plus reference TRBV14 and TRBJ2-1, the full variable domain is EAGVTQFPSHSVIEKGQTVTLRCDPISGHDNLYWYRRVMGKEIKFLLHFVKESKQDESGMPNNRFLAERTGGTYSTLKVQPAELEDSGVYFCASTLAGYNEQFFGPGTRLTVL.

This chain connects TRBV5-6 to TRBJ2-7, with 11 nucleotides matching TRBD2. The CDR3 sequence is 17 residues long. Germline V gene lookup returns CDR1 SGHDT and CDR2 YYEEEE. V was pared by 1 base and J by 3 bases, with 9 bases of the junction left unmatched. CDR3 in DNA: TGTGCCAGCAGCTTGAATCACCTAGCGGGAGGCTTCTACGAGCAGTACGTC. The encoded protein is CASSLNHLAGGFYEQYV.

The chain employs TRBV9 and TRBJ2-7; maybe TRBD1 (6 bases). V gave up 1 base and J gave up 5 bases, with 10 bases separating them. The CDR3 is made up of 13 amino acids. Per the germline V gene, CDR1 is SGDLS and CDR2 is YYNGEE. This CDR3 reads CASSVSGVDEQYF. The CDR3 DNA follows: TGTGCCAGCAGCGTATCAGGGGTCGACGAGCAGTACTTC.

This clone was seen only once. The CDR3 sequence: CATSGTGDSNQPQHF. In DNA form, the CDR3 reads TGTGCCACCAGTGGGACAGGGGATAGCAATCAGCCCCAGCATTTT. V and J are TRBV24-1 and TRBJ1-5, with 9 bases aligning to TRBD1. The CDR3 spans 15 residues. In germline, CDR1 is KGHDR, CDR2 SFDVKD. With 5 bases clipped from V and 0 bases from J, the junction kept 1 base outside the gene matches.

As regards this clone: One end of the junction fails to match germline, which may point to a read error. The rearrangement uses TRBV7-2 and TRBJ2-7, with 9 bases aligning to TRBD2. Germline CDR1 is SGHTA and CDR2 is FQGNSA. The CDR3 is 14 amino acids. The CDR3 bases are TGTGCCAGCACCTTAGCGGGGGCGAACTACGAGCAGTACTTC. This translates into CASTLAGANYEQYF. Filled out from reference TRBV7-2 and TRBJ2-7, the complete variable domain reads GAGVSQSPSNKVTEKGKDVELRCDPISGHTALYWYRQSLGQGLEFLIYFQGNSAPDKSGLPSDRFSAERTGGSVSTLTIQRTQQEDSAVYLCASTLAGANYEQYFGPGTRLTVT.

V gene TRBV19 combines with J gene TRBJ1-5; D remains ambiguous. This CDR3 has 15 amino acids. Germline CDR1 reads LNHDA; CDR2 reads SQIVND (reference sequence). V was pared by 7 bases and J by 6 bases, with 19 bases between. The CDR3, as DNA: TGTGCCAGTACTCCGGGAGGGTCCCCGGTTCAGCCCCAGCATTTT. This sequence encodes CASTPGGSPVQPQHF.

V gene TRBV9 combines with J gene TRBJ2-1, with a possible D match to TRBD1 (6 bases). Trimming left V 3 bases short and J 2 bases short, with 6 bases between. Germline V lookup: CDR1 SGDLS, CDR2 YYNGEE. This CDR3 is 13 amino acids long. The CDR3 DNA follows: TGTGCCAGCAGCGGGGGGCCCTACAATGAGCAGTTCTTC. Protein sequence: CASSGGPYNEQFF. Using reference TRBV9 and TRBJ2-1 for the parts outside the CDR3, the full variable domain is DSGVTQTPKHLITATGQRVTLRCSPRSGDLSVYWYQQSLDQGLQFLIQYYNGEERAKGNILERFSAQQFPDLHSELNLSSLELGDSALYFCASSGGPYNEQFFGPGTRLTVL.

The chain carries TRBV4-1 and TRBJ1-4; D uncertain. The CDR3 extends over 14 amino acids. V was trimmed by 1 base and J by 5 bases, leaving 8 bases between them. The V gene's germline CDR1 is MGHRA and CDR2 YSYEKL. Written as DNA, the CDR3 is TGCGCCAGCAGCCAAGGGCGGTTCAATGAAAAACTGTTTTTT. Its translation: CASSQGRFNEKLFF.

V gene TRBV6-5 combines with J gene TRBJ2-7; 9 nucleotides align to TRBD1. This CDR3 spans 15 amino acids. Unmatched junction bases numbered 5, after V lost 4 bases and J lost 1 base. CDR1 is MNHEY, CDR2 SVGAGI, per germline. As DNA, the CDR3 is TGTGCCAGCAGTTTCCGGGACAGGGTGTCCTACGAGCAGTACTTC. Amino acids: CASSFRDRVSYEQYF.

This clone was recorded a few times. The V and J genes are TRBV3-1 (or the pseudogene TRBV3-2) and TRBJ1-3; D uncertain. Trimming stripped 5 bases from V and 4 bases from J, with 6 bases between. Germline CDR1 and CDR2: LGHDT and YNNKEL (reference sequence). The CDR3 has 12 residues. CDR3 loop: CASSVRGNTIYF. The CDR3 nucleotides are TGTGCCAGCAGCGTCCGGGGAAACACCATATATTTT.

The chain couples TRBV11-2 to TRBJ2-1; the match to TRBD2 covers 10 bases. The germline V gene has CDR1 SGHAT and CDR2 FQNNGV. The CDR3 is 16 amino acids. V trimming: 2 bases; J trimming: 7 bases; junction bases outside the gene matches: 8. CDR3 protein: CASSLIRLAGANEQFF. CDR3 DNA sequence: TGTGCCAGCAGCTTAATTAGGCTAGCGGGGGCGAATGAGCAGTTCTTC.

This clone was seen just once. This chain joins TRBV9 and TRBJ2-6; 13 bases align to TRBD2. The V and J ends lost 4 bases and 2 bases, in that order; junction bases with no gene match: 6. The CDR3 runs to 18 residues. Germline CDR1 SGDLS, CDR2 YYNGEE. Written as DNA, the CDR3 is TGTGCCAGCAGCACCAGACTAGCGGGAGGTACTGGGGCCAACGTCCTGACTTTC. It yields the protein CASSTRLAGGTGANVLTF.

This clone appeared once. CDR3 sequence reads: CASSFDRGVDEQYV. The DNA for the CDR3 is TGTGCCAGCAGTTTCGACAGGGGTGTCGACGAGCAGTACGTC. This chain joins TRBV5-4 and TRBJ2-7, with 8 positions matching TRBD1. Germline CDR1 and CDR2: SGHNT and YYREEE (reference sequence). V shed 5 bases and J 5 bases; nucleotides not matched to a gene: 9. The CDR3 is made up of 14 amino acids.

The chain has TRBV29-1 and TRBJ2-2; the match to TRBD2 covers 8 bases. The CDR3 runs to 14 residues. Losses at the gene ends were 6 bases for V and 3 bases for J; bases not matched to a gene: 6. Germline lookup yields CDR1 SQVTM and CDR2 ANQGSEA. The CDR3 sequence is CSVVSGKHTGELFF. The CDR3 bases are TGCAGCGTCGTTAGCGGGAAGCACACCGGGGAGCTGTTTTTT.

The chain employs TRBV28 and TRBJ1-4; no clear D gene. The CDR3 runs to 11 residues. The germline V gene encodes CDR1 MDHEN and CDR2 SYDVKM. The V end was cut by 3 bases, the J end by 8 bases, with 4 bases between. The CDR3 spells CASSFQEKLFF. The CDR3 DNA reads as TGTGCCAGCAGTTTTCAAGAAAAACTGTTTTTT.

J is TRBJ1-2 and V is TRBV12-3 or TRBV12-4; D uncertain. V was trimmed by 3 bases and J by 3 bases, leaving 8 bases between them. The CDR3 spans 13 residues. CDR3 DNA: TGTGCCAGCAGTTTCGGGGTGGACTATGGCTACACCTTC. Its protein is CASSFGVDYGYTF.

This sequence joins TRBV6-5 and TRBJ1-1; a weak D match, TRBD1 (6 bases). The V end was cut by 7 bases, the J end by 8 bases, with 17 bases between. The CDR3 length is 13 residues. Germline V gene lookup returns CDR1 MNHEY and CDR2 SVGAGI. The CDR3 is CASTYSIGTEAFF. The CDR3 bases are TGTGCCAGCACCTACTCCATCGGGACAGAAGCTTTCTTT.

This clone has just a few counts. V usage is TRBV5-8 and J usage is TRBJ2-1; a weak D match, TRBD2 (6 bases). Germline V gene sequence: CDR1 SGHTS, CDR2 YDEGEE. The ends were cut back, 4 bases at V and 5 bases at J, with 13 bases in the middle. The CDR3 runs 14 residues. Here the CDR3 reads CASSRSGTDNEQFF. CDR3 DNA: TGTGCCAGCAGCCGTAGCGGAACCGACAATGAGCAGTTCTTC.

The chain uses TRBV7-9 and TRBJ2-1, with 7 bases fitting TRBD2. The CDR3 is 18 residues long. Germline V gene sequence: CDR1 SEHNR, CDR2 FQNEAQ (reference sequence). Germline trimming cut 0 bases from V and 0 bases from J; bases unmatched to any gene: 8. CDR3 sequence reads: CASSLASSGASSYNEQFF. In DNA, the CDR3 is TGTGCCAGCAGCTTAGCATCCAGCGGGGCCAGCTCCTACAATGAGCAGTTCTTC. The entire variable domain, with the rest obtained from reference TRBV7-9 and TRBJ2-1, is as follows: DTGVSQNPRHKITKRGQNVTFRCDPISEHNRLYWYRQTLGQGPEFLTYFQNEAQLEKSRLLSDRFSAERPKGSFSTLEIQRTEQGDSAMYLCASSLASSGASSYNEQFFGPGTRLTVL.

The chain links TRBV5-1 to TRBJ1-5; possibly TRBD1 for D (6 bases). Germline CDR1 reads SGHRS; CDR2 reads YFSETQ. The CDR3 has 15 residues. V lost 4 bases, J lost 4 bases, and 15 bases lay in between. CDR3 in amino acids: CASSITGMRNQPQHF. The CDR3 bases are TGCGCCAGCAGCATAACAGGGATGCGGAATCAGCCCCAGCATTTT. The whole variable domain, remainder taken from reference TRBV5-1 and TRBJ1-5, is KAGVTQTPRYLIKTRGQQVTLSCSPISGHRSVSWYQQTPGQGLQFLFEYFSETQRNKGNFPGRFSGRQFSNSRSEMNVSTLELGDSALYLCASSITGMRNQPQHFGDGTRLSIL.

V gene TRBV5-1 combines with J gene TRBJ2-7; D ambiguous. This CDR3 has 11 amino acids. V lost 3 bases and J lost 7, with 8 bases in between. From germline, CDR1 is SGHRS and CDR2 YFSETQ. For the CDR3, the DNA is TGCGCCAGCAGCTCCCCGGTTGAGCAGTACTTC. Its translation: CASSSPVEQYF.